This TCR beta chain emerged from a study of blood T cell repertoires in COVID-19. Data came from immunoSEQ multiplex PCR; TCRdb stores just in-frame clones and leaves some out. Counted here are about 40,000 clones, around 82% occurring once; the ten biggest clones make up approximately 26%. The V gene end was trimmed by 6 bases and the J gene end by 5 bases; junction bases not matched to a gene: 5. The CDR3 is 13 amino acids. CDR1 is MDHEN and CDR2 is SYDVKM in the germline V gene. The gene calls are TRBV28 and TRBJ2-7; the match to TRBD1 covers 9 bases. The TCR comes from a man older than 75 with acute or convalescent COVID-19. The specimen was peripheral blood. CDR3 amino acids: CASRSYRGHEQYF. The CDR3 bases are TGTGCCAGCAGATCATACAGGGGGCACGAGCAGTACTTC.